This TCR beta chain appears in the sequencing data of a study of vaccination and CD4 T cells after COVID-19. About the research overall: Nasal swab PCR identified SARS-CoV-2 in the convalescent patients, of whom several were mild and one severe. Convalescent persons amounted to six males plus four females, two of whom were Hispanic.

The treatment was: roughly 11-day PBMC culture with coronavirus spike peptide pools or control peptides (ViraFEST assay). Via ViraFEST, peptide pools expanded antigen-specific T cells before TCR sequencing. An Oncomine TCR Beta short-read assay was used to sequence the DNA from cultured CD4+ T cells. Genomic DNA was isolated from cultured CD4+ T cells. TCRdb re-called the PCR reads through MiXCR, storing one row per CDR3 protein. The table has just over 3,000 distinct CDR3 sequences, around four fifths seen once. Worth noting for this clonotype: The antigen is unknown. This is likely an artifact of a read error, given a far larger clone one base away.

The CDR3 sequence is 14 residues long. Germline CDR1 reads SGHTA; CDR2 reads FQGNSA. Specimen: CD4+ T cells from blood, cultured in vitro. This rearrangement joins TRBV7-2 to TRBJ1-1, with D maybe TRBD1 (5 bases). The TCR sequence derives from a human donor who had recovered from COVID-19. In nucleotides, the CDR3 is TGTGCCAGCCGCTTGGGGCGGATCAACACTGAAGCTTTCTTT. This encodes CASRLGRINTEAFF.